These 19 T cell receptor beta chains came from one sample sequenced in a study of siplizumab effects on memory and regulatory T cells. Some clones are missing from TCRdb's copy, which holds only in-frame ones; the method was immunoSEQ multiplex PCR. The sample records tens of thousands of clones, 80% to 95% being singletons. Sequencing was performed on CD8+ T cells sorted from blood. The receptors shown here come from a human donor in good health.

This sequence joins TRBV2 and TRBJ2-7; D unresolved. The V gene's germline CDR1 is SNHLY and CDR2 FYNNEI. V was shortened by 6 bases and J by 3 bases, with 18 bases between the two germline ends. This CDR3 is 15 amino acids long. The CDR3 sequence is CASSPSVGHHYEQYF. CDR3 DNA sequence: TGTGCCAGCAGCCCTTCTGTTGGGCATCACTACGAGCAGTACTTC.

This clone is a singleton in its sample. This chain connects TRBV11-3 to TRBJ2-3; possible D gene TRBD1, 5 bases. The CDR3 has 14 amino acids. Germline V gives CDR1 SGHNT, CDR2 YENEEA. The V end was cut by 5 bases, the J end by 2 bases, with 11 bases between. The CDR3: CASSPPDNTDTQYF. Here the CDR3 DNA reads TGTGCCAGCAGCCCCCCGGACAACACAGATACGCAGTATTTT.

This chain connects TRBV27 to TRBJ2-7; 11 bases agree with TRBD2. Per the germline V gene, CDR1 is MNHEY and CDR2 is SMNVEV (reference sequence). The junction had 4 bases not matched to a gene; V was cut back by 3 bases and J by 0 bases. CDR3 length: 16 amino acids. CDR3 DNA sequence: TGTGCCAGCAGTTTTAGAACTAGCGGGAGCTCCTACGAGCAGTACTTC. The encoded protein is CASSFRTSGSSYEQYF.

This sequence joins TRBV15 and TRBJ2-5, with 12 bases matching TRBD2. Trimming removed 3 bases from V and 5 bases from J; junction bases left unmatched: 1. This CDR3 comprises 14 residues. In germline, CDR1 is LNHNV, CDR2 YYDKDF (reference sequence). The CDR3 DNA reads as TGTGCCACCAGCAGGACTAGCGGGGGCGAGACCCAGTACTTC. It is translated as CATSRTSGGETQYF. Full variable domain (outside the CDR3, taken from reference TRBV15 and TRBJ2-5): DAMVIQNPRYQVTQFGKPVTLSCSQTLNHNVMYWYQQKSSQAPKLLFHYYDKDFNNEADTPDNFQSRRPNTSFCFLDIRSPGLGDTAMYLCATSRTSGGETQYFGPGTRLLVL.

CDR3 amino acids: CSVENYRQMNTEAFF. For the CDR3, the DNA is TGCAGCGTTGAGAACTATCGACAGATGAACACTGAAGCTTTCTTT. This chain links TRBV29-1 with TRBJ1-1; TRBD1 is a possible D gene (5 bases). Germline V gene lookup returns CDR1 SQVTM and CDR2 ANQGSEA. The CDR3 extends over 15 amino acids. V gave up 3 bases and J gave up 0 bases, with 14 bases separating them.

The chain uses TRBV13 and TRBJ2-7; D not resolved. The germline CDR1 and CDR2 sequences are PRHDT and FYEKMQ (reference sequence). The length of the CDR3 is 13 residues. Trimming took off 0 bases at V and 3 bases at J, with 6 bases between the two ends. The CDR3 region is CASSLGDGYEQYF. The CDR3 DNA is TGTGCCAGCAGCTTAGGTGACGGCTACGAGCAGTACTTC.

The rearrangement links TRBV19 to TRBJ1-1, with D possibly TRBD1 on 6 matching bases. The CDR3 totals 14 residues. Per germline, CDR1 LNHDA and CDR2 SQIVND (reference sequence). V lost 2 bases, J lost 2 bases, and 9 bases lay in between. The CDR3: CASSIRQVNTEAFF. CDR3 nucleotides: TGTGCCAGTAGTATAAGACAGGTTAACACTGAAGCTTTCTTT.

Here the CDR3 reads CAIGLAGGPGTGELFF. CDR3 sequence (DNA): TGTGCCATCGGACTAGCGGGAGGGCCCGGCACCGGGGAGCTGTTTTTT. The chain employs TRBV10-3 and TRBJ2-2; TRBD2 aligns across 15 bases. This CDR3 is built from 16 residues. V lost 8 bases, J lost 4 bases, and 5 bases stayed unmatched. Germline lookup yields CDR1 ENHRY and CDR2 SYGVKD.

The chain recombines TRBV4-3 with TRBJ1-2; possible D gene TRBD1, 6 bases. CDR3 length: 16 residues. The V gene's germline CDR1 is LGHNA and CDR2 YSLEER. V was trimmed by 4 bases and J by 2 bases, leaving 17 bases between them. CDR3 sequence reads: CASSPQQGPTNYGYTF. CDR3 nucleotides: TGCGCCAGCAGCCCGCAACAGGGACCCACAAACTATGGCTACACCTTC.

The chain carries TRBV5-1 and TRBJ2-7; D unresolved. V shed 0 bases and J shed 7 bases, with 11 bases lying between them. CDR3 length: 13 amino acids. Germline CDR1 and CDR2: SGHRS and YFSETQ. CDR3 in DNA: TGCGCCAGCAGCTTGGCCGGTGGGGTTGAGCAGTACTTC. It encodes CASSLAGGVEQYF. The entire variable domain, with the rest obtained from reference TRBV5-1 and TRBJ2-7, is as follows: KAGVTQTPRYLIKTRGQQVTLSCSPISGHRSVSWYQQTPGQGLQFLFEYFSETQRNKGNFPGRFSGRQFSNSRSEMNVSTLELGDSALYLCASSLAGGVEQYFGPGTRLTVT.

The DNA for the CDR3 is TGTGCCAGCAGCGACAATACCGGGACAGGAACCGAGCAGTACTTC. This sequence encodes CASSDNTGTGTEQYF. J is TRBJ2-7 and V is TRBV4-2, with 8 nucleotides matching TRBD1. The CDR3 extends over 15 amino acids. The germline V gene encodes CDR1 LGHNA and CDR2 YNFKEQ. The V gene end was trimmed by 5 bases and the J gene end by 6 bases; junction bases not matched to a gene: 12.

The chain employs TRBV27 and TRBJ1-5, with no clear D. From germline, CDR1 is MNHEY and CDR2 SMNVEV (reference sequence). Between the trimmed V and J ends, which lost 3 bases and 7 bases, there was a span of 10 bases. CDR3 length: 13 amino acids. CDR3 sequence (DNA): TGTGCCAGCAGTTTCAGTTTCTCCCAGCCCCAGCATTTT. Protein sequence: CASSFSFSQPQHF.

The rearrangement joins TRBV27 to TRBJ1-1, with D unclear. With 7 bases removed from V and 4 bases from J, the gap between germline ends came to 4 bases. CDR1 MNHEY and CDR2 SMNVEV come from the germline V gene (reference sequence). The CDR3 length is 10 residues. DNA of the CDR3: TGTGCCAGCATCGGCACTGAAGCTTTCTTT. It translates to CASIGTEAFF.

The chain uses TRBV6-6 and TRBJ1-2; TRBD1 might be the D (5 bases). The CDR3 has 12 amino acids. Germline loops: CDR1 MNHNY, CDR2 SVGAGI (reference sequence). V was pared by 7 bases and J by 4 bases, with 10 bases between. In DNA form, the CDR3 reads TGTGCCAGCATGGCAGGGACCTATGGCTACACCTTC. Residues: CASMAGTYGYTF.

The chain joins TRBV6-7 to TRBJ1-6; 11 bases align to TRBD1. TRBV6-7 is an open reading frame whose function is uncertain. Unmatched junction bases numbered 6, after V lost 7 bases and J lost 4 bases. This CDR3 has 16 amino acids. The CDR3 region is CASNRDRGVYNSPLHF. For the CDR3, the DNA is TGTGCCAGCAACCGGGACAGGGGGGTTTATAATTCACCCCTCCACTTT.

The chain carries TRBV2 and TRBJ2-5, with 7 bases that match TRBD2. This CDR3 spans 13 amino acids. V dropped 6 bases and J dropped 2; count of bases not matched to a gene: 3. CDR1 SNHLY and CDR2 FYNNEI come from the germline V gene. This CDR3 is CASSWEGQETQYF. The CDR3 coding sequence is TGTGCCAGCAGCTGGGAGGGGCAAGAGACCCAGTACTTC. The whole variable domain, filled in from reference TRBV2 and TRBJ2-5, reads EPEVTQTPSHQVTQMGQEVILRCVPISNHLYFYWYRQILGQKVEFLVSFYNNEISEKSEIFDDQFSVERPDGSNFTLKIRSTKLEDSAMYFCASSWEGQETQYFGPGTRLLVL.

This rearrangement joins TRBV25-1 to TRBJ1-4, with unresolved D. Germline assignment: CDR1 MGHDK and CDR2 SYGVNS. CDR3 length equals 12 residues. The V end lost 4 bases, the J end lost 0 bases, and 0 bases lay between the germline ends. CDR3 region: CASSATNEKLFF. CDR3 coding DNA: TGTGCCAGCAGTGCAACTAATGAAAAACTGTTTTTT. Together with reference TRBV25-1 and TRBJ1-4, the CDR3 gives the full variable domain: EADIYQTPRYLVIGTGKKITLECSQTMGHDKMYWYQQDPGMELHLIHYSYGVNSTEKGDLSSESTVSRIRTEHFPLTLESARPSHTSQYLCASSATNEKLFFGSGTQLSVL.

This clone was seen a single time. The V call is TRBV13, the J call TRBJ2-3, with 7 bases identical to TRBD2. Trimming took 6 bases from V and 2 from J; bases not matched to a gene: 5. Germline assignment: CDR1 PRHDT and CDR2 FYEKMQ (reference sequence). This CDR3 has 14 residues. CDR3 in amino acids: CASRGAGDTDTQYF. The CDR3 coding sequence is TGTGCCAGCAGAGGGGCGGGGGACACAGATACGCAGTATTTT.

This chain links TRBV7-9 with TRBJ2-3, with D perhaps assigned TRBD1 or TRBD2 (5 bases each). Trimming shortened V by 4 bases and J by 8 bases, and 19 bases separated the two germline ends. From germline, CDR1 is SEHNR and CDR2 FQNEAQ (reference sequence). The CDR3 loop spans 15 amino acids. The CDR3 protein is CASSSTSPGPGTQYF. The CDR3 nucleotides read TGTGCCAGCAGCTCAACCTCGCCGGGGCCAGGTACGCAGTATTTT.